The next 29 T cell receptor beta chains were all read from a single sample in a study of cytomegalovirus exposure and HLA in healthy donors. Both 60 Vbeta primers and 13 Jbeta primers went into the PCR. The protocol was immunoSEQ multiplex PCR, while the TCRdb copy is restricted to in-frame clones and leaves out a portion. The table has 100,000 to 120,000 clones, roughly 86% seen once. The source material was PBMCs. The receptors originated from a man between 35 and 55 years old in good health and CMV-seronegative.

This chain joins TRBV6-1 and TRBJ1-6; the D is unclear. Germline V gene sequence: CDR1 MNHNS, CDR2 SASEGT. The V end was cut by 1 base, the J end by 8 bases, with 9 bases between. This CDR3 spans 14 amino acids. CDR3: CASSEGLRDSPLHF. In DNA, the CDR3 is TGTGCCAGCAGTGAAGGTTTGCGGGATTCACCCCTCCACTTT.

This rearrangement joins TRBV28 to TRBJ2-7; 9 nucleotides align to TRBD2. CDR3 length: 19 residues. Germline assignment: CDR1 MDHEN and CDR2 SYDVKM. With V trimmed by 1 base and J by 4 bases, 17 bases remained unmatched. As DNA, the CDR3 is TGTGCCAGCAGTTTATTGGTACTAGCGGGCTCTCCGGTGATGTACGAGCAGTACTTC. Its translation: CASSLLVLAGSPVMYEQYF.

Comments on this clone: Its ends do not fully match the called genes, so a read error is possible. Within the sample, other DNA sequences also encode this same CDR3. This chain joins TRBV29-1 and TRBJ2-3; maybe TRBD2 (6 bases). This CDR3 has 13 residues. Germline CDR1 is SQVTM and CDR2 is ANQGSEA. The CDR3 region is CSVDEGGTDTQYF. CDR3 DNA: TGCAGCGTTGATGAGGGAGGCACGGATACGCAGTATTTT.

The chain's CDR3 is CASSPRSGGADTQYF. CDR3 DNA sequence: TGTGCCAGCAGCCCCCGCTCCGGGGGGGCAGATACGCAGTATTTT. This chain links TRBV13 with TRBJ2-3; TRBD2 agrees at 8 bases. The V gene's germline CDR1 is PRHDT and CDR2 FYEKMQ (reference sequence). CDR3 size: 15 residues. V lost 5 bases and J lost 4; bases outside the gene matches: 8. The full variable domain, its missing parts supplied by reference TRBV13 and TRBJ2-3, is AAGVIQSPRHLIKEKRETATLKCYPIPRHDTVYWYQQGPGQDPQFLISFYEKMQSDKGSIPDRFSAQQFSDYHSELNMSSLELGDSALYFCASSPRSGGADTQYFGPGTRLTVL.

This clone was seen only a few times. CDR3 coding DNA: TGTGCCAGCAGCGCGGGACAGGGGGCGGCCATATATTTT. This translates into CASSAGQGAAIYF. The chain combines TRBV9 with TRBJ1-3; 12 bases line up with TRBD1. Trimming at V came to 3 bases and at J to 11 bases, leaving 3 bases not matched to a gene. CDR3 length equals 13 residues. CDR1 and CDR2 from the germline V gene are SGDLS and YYNGEE.

This chain links TRBV29-1 with TRBJ1-5; 10 bases map to TRBD1. J was trimmed by 4 bases and V by 7 bases; bases with no gene match: 4. Germline CDR1 is SQVTM and CDR2 is ANQGSEA. This CDR3 contains 13 residues. CDR3 DNA sequence: TGCAGCGCCGGGACAGGGGTAAATCAGCCCCAGCATTTT. Its translation is CSAGTGVNQPQHF.

V is TRBV6-6 and J is TRBJ1-5; no clear D gene. There are 14 residues in the CDR3. Germline V gives CDR1 MNHNY, CDR2 SVGAGI (reference sequence). Trimming left V 4 bases short and J 5 bases short, with 12 bases between. The CDR3 nucleotides are TGTGCCAGCAGTTCCCCGACACTTTATCAGCCCCAGCATTTT. It encodes CASSSPTLYQPQHF.

The chain carries TRBV7-9 and TRBJ2-5, with D hard to call. V gave up 2 bases and J gave up 1 base, with 11 bases separating them. The length of the CDR3 is 15 residues. Germline lookup yields CDR1 SEHNR and CDR2 FQNEAQ (reference sequence). DNA of the CDR3: TGTGCCAGCAGCTTATCCTCTACGCCCCAAGAGACCCAGTACTTC. As protein: CASSLSSTPQETQYF. The full variable domain, its missing parts supplied by reference TRBV7-9 and TRBJ2-5, is DTGVSQNPRHKITKRGQNVTFRCDPISEHNRLYWYRQTLGQGPEFLTYFQNEAQLEKSRLLSDRFSAERPKGSFSTLEIQRTEQGDSAMYLCASSLSSTPQETQYFGPGTRLLVL.

The CDR3 sequence is CASSPIPGASYEQYF. The CDR3 DNA reads TGCGCCAGCAGCCCCATTCCGGGAGCCTCCTACGAGCAGTACTTC. The V and J genes are TRBV5-1 and TRBJ2-7; weak D call: TRBD2 (6 bases). Trimming removed 4 bases from V and 0 bases from J, with 14 bases in between. Germline values: CDR1 SGHRS, CDR2 YFSETQ. The CDR3 spans 15 residues.

V is TRBV5-7 and J is TRBJ1-4, with D uncertain. TRBV5-7 is placed among ORFs of uncertain function. The CDR3 consists of 14 residues. Trimming removed 1 base from V and 4 bases from J, with 8 bases in between. CDR3 bases: TGTGCCAGCAGCTTGATTAACAGTAATGAAAAACTGTTTTTT. Translating it yields CASSLINSNEKLFF.

The V gene is TRBV5-5, the J gene TRBJ1-2, with a weak D call TRBD1 (6 bases). This CDR3 region has 13 residues. CDR1 and CDR2 from the germline V gene are SGHKS and YYEKEE (reference sequence). With 7 bases removed from V and 0 bases from J, the gap between germline ends came to 10 bases. The CDR3: CASSGATNYGYTF. Written as DNA, the CDR3 is TGTGCCAGCTCAGGGGCGACTAACTATGGCTACACCTTC.

J is TRBJ1-1 and V is TRBV9; D is ambiguous. Deletions cut 0 bases from V and 1 base from J, with 4 bases between. CDR3 length: 13 residues. Per the germline V gene, CDR1 is SGDLS and CDR2 is YYNGEE. The CDR3 protein is CASSVAGNTEAFF. CDR3 nucleotide sequence: TGTGCCAGCAGCGTAGCCGGGAACACTGAAGCTTTCTTT. The complete variable domain, with remaining parts taken from reference TRBV9 and TRBJ1-1, reads DSGVTQTPKHLITATGQRVTLRCSPRSGDLSVYWYQQSLDQGLQFLIQYYNGEERAKGNILERFSAQQFPDLHSELNLSSLELGDSALYFCASSVAGNTEAFFGQGTRLTVV.

This clone was found once. V usage is TRBV5-1 and J usage is TRBJ1-3, with 7 positions matching TRBD1. Per the germline V gene, CDR1 is SGHRS and CDR2 is YFSETQ. CDR3 length: 15 amino acids. V trimming: 4 bases; J trimming: 4 bases; junction bases outside the gene matches: 8. The CDR3, as DNA: TGCGCCAGCAGCCCGGCCGGGACAGAGGGAAACACCATATATTTT. Protein sequence: CASSPAGTEGNTIYF.

The rearrangement uses TRBV18 and TRBJ1-4; D uncertain. CDR1 is KGHSH and CDR2 is LQKENI in the germline V gene. The V end lost 6 bases, the J end lost 8 bases, and 13 bases lay between the germline ends. This CDR3 has 13 residues. CDR3 sequence reads: CASSRDSGEKLFF. The DNA of the CDR3 is TGTGCCAGCTCCCGAGACTCTGGGGAAAAACTGTTTTTT. Looking up the rest from reference TRBV18 and TRBJ1-4 gives the full variable domain: NAGVMQNPRHLVRRRGQEARLRCSPMKGHSHVYWYRQLPEEGLKFMVYLQKENIIDESGMPKERFSAEFPKEGPSILRIQQVVRGDSAAYFCASSRDSGEKLFFGSGTQLSVL.

In nucleotides, the CDR3 is TGTGCCATCGGACATCGCTCTGGAAACACCATATATTTT. Its protein product is CAIGHRSGNTIYF. This chain links TRBV19 with TRBJ1-3, with D tentatively TRBD1 (5 bases). Germline assignment: CDR1 LNHDA and CDR2 SQIVND (reference sequence). This CDR3 is 13 amino acids long. Trimming stripped 10 bases from V and 0 bases from J, with 10 bases between.

This clone was found once. The rearrangement links TRBV28 to TRBJ1-2; D might be TRBD1 (5 bases). CDR1 and CDR2 from the germline V gene are MDHEN and SYDVKM. The CDR3 spans 14 residues. V lost 6 bases and J lost 2, with 13 bases in between. CDR3: CASRGTGVNYGYTF. For the CDR3, the DNA is TGTGCCAGCAGGGGGACTGGGGTAAACTATGGCTACACCTTC.

The V call is TRBV6-5, the J call TRBJ1-4; D remains ambiguous. Per the germline V gene, CDR1 is MNHEY and CDR2 is SVGAGI. V gave up 4 bases and J gave up 6 bases, with 9 bases separating them. This CDR3 has 13 residues. CDR3 in amino acids: CASSSGWDEKLFF. The DNA of the CDR3 is TGTGCCAGCAGTTCGGGGTGGGATGAAAAACTGTTTTTT.

This chain connects TRBV6-1 to TRBJ2-7; perhaps TRBD1 as D (5 bases). Germline CDR1 reads MNHNS; CDR2 reads SASEGT. The CDR3 is 12 residues long. Between the trimmed V and J ends, which lost 10 bases and 7 bases, there was a span of 17 bases. CDR3 nucleotides: TGTGCCACGTACGCGCAGGGTTTAGAGCAGTACTTC. Residues: CATYAQGLEQYF.

The chain uses TRBV7-2 and TRBJ1-5; D unclear. Trimming took off 1 base at V and 6 bases at J, with 4 bases between the two ends. From germline, CDR1 is SGHTA and CDR2 FQGNSA. This CDR3 is built from 12 residues. DNA of the CDR3: TGTGCCAGCAGCTTAGATATTCAGCCCCAGCATTTT. Translation gives CASSLDIQPQHF.

The chain uses TRBV7-8 and TRBJ1-1; tentatively, D is TRBD1 (6 bases). Germline CDR1 is SGHVS and CDR2 is FQNEAQ. Trimming shortened V by 3 bases and J by 1 base, and 12 bases separated the two germline ends. There are 15 residues in the CDR3. CDR3 loop: CASSFRMGANTEAFF. Written as DNA, the CDR3 is TGTGCCAGCAGCTTCCGGATGGGGGCGAACACTGAAGCTTTCTTT. The full variable domain, in which reference TRBV7-8 and TRBJ1-1 provide the parts outside the CDR3, is GAGVSQSPRYKVAKRGQDVALRCDPISGHVSLFWYQQALGQGPEFLTYFQNEAQLDKSGLPSDRFFAERPEGSVSTLKIQRTQQEDSAVYLCASSFRMGANTEAFFGQGTRLTVV.

The V and J genes are TRBV5-4 and TRBJ1-1; 8 positions agree with TRBD1. Germline loops: CDR1 SGHNT, CDR2 YYREEE (reference sequence). This CDR3 is built from 14 residues. The J segment lost 4 bases and the V segment lost 3 bases, leaving 5 bases of the junction unmatched. The CDR3: CASSSPGQATEAFF. Here the CDR3 DNA reads TGTGCCAGCAGCTCTCCGGGACAGGCCACTGAAGCTTTCTTT.

This chain connects TRBV4-2 to TRBJ1-1; D may be TRBD1 (6 bases). The CDR3 consists of 16 residues. V lost 4 bases, J lost 8 bases, and 23 bases lay in between. CDR1 LGHNA and CDR2 YNFKEQ come from the germline V gene. The CDR3 reads CASSPPGRAGEKEAFF. For the CDR3, the DNA is TGTGCCAGCAGCCCTCCGGGACGGGCAGGGGAAAAGGAAGCTTTCTTT.

This sequence joins TRBV4-2 and TRBJ2-1; 12 bases fit TRBD2. Trimming removed 4 bases from V and 1 base from J; junction bases left unmatched: 8. The germline V gene has CDR1 LGHNA and CDR2 YNFKEQ. This CDR3 contains 18 residues. CDR3 sequence reads: CASSPLTSGGLSYNEQFF. As DNA, the CDR3 is TGTGCCAGCAGCCCGTTGACTAGCGGGGGACTTTCCTACAATGAGCAGTTCTTC.

The chain links TRBV6-5 to TRBJ1-5; D is unresolved. V lost 0 bases to trimming and J lost 9 bases, with 9 bases between them. CDR1 MNHEY and CDR2 SVGAGI come from the germline V gene. The CDR3 covers 13 residues. The CDR3, as DNA: TGTGCCAGCAGTTACTCCGGGGAATTGCCCCAGCATTTT. Amino acids: CASSYSGELPQHF.

This clone is a singleton in its sample. V gene TRBV19 combines with J gene TRBJ2-7, with D possibly being TRBD2 (7 bases). CDR3 length equals 13 residues. V lost 9 bases, J lost 7 bases, and 19 bases lay in between. Germline V gives CDR1 LNHDA, CDR2 SQIVND (reference sequence). In DNA form, the CDR3 reads TGTGCCAGCCTAAATCCCAGGGGAGGGGAGCAGTACTTC. Translation gives CASLNPRGGEQYF. The full variable domain, completed using reference TRBV19 and TRBJ2-7, is DGGITQSPKYLFRKEGQNVTLSCEQNLNHDAMYWYRQDPGQGLRLIYYSQIVNDFQKGDIAEGYSVSREKKESFPLTVTSAQKNPTAFYLCASLNPRGGEQYFGPGTRLTVT.

The V gene is TRBV19, the J gene TRBJ1-5, with 7 positions matching TRBD1. Germline V gives CDR1 LNHDA, CDR2 SQIVND (reference sequence). The junction had 8 bases not matched to a gene; V was cut back by 5 bases and J by 4 bases. CDR3 length: 15 residues. The CDR3 region is CASSPHSGGNQPQHF. CDR3 sequence (DNA): TGTGCCAGTAGTCCCCACTCAGGGGGTAATCAGCCCCAGCATTTT.

The gene calls are TRBV27 and TRBJ1-4; weak D call: TRBD1 (6 bases). Trimming left V 5 bases short and J 3 bases short, with 13 bases between. In germline, CDR1 is MNHEY, CDR2 SMNVEV (reference sequence). This CDR3 comprises 15 residues. CDR3 protein: CASSLRGNPNEKLFF. The CDR3 nucleotides read TGTGCCAGCAGTCTCAGGGGTAACCCTAATGAAAAACTGTTTTTT.

This chain uses TRBV6-5 with TRBJ2-7; the D gene is possibly TRBD2 (5 bases). Trimming stripped 2 bases from V and 6 bases from J, with 14 bases between. Germline-derived CDR1 and CDR2 are MNHEY and SVGAGI. The CDR3 is 14 amino acids. The CDR3 region is CASSYEGRASEQYF. CDR3 nucleotide sequence: TGTGCCAGCAGTTACGAGGGTAGAGCCAGCGAGCAGTACTTC.

The chain has TRBV25-1 and TRBJ2-6, with a tentative D call TRBD1 (5 bases). The ends were cut back, 8 bases at V and 0 bases at J, with 8 bases in the middle. This CDR3 is built from 14 residues. Germline V gene sequence: CDR1 MGHDK, CDR2 SYGVNS. Here the CDR3 DNA reads TGTGCCAGCGCGACAGTCTCTGGGGCCAACGTCCTGACTTTC. It encodes CASATVSGANVLTF. The full variable domain, rest sourced from reference TRBV25-1 and TRBJ2-6, is EADIYQTPRYLVIGTGKKITLECSQTMGHDKMYWYQQDPGMELHLIHYSYGVNSTEKGDLSSESTVSRIRTEHFPLTLESARPSHTSQYLCASATVSGANVLTFGAGSRLTVL.